This TCR beta chain was captured by sequencing in a study of cytomegalovirus exposure and HLA in healthy donors. V was shortened by 5 bases and J by 2 bases, with 14 bases between the two germline ends. This CDR3 is 15 amino acids long. Germline loops: CDR1 MNHEY, CDR2 SVGAGI. This PCR relied on a set of 60 Vbeta primers and 13 Jbeta primers. Here immunoSEQ multiplex PCR was the method, and the copy in TCRdb shows in-frame clones only, minus some. The table has about 200,000 clones, around 73% seen once. The clonotype was recovered from a male donor in good health and CMV-seronegative. Sequenced sample: PBMCs. The rearrangement joins TRBV6-5 to TRBJ2-3; D perhaps matches TRBD1 (6 bases). CDR3 DNA sequence: TGTGCCAGCAGTCCCGGACAGATTGTCACAGATACGCAGTATTTT. This gives the protein CASSPGQIVTDTQYF.